This T cell receptor beta chain appears in the sequencing data of a study of T cell responses to AZD1222 COVID-19 vaccine. The study, taken as a whole, reports: It should be noted that donors were predominantly white British and more often female, and clonal diversity was possibly underestimated. Spike-specific TCR depth and breadth grew after two AZD1222 doses. Repertoire sampling was restricted to post-peak T cell response timepoints.

Points on this clone: Its cognate antigen is unknown.

Sequencing was performed with immunoSEQ multiplex PCR; in TCRdb, only in-frame clones are kept and a portion is missing. Among around 96,000 clones listed, about 86% were seen once. The CDR3 contains 11 residues. Per the germline V gene, CDR1 is GTSNPN and CDR2 is SVGIG (reference sequence). The V end was cut by 2 bases, the J end by 1 base, with 2 bases between. The starting material was peripheral blood, obtained 28 days after the second AZD1222 dose. This TCR was sampled from an adult who received the AZD1222 COVID-19 vaccine. V gene TRBV30 combines with J gene TRBJ2-5, with no clear D. The CDR3 coding sequence is TGTGCCTGGAGTAGCCAAGAGACCCAGTACTTC. This translates into CAWSSQETQYF.